Presented here are 5 T cell receptor beta chains from one specimen sequenced in a study of blood T cell repertoires in COVID-19. Assay: immunoSEQ multiplex PCR; the TCRdb copy retains only in-frame clones and omits some. Among 250,000 to 300,000 clones listed, 80% to 90% were seen once. Material for sequencing was peripheral blood. The source of these receptors is a woman in her seventies with COVID-19, enrolled during active disease.

As to this clone: At one end the junction does not follow the germline gene, possibly because of a read error. This chain connects TRBV7-2 to TRBJ1-2, with a weak D call TRBD1 (6 bases). This CDR3 is 15 amino acids long. The germline CDR1 and CDR2 sequences are SGHTA and FQGNSA. CDR3 in amino acids: CASSPGGATAAARDF. The CDR3 coding sequence is TGTGCCAGCAGCCCTGGGGGGGCTACGGCAGCCGCCCGAGACTTC. The entire variable domain, with the rest obtained from reference TRBV7-2 and TRBJ1-2, is as follows: GAGVSQSPSNKVTEKGKDVELRCDPISGHTALYWYRQSLGQGLEFLIYFQGNSAPDKSGLPSDRFSAERTGGSVSTLTIQRTQQEDSAVYLCASSPGGATAAARDFGSGTRLTVV.

The chain links TRBV2 to TRBJ1-2; the match to TRBD1 covers 9 bases. This CDR3 has 16 amino acids. The germline CDR1 and CDR2 sequences are SNHLY and FYNNEI. The V segment lost 1 base and the J segment 4 bases; nucleotides outside the gene matches: 7. CDR3 sequence reads: CASSEGWGQGLYGYTF. The CDR3, as DNA: TGTGCCAGCAGTGAAGGATGGGGACAGGGACTCTATGGCTACACCTTC.

The chain has TRBV6-5 and TRBJ2-1; the match to TRBD2 covers 8 bases. CDR1 is MNHEY, CDR2 SVGAGI, per germline. J gave up 4 bases and V 6 bases, and 5 bases lay outside the gene matches. This CDR3 is 14 amino acids long. CDR3 coding DNA: TGTGCCAGCAGACCGGGAGGGCCGTACAATGAGCAGTTCTTC. It specifies CASRPGGPYNEQFF.

The chain employs TRBV2 and TRBJ1-2; 11 nucleotides line up with TRBD1. With V trimmed by 3 bases and J by 4 bases, 7 bases remained unmatched. This CDR3 comprises 16 residues. The germline gives CDR1 SNHLY, CDR2 FYNNEI. In nucleotides, the CDR3 is TGTGCCAGCAGTGAGGACAGGGGGCGATTGGCCTATGGCTACACCTTC. Amino acid sequence: CASSEDRGRLAYGYTF.

The V gene is TRBV20-1, the J gene TRBJ2-1; 9 bases align to TRBD2. The CDR3 has 15 amino acids. J was trimmed by 5 bases and V by 3 bases; bases with no gene match: 8. Germline V gene data show CDR1 as DFQATT and CDR2 as SNEGSKA (reference sequence). Here the CDR3 DNA reads TGCAGTGCTAGTATTGGTAGCGGGAGCCACAATGAGCAGTTCTTC. Encoded protein: CSASIGSGSHNEQFF.